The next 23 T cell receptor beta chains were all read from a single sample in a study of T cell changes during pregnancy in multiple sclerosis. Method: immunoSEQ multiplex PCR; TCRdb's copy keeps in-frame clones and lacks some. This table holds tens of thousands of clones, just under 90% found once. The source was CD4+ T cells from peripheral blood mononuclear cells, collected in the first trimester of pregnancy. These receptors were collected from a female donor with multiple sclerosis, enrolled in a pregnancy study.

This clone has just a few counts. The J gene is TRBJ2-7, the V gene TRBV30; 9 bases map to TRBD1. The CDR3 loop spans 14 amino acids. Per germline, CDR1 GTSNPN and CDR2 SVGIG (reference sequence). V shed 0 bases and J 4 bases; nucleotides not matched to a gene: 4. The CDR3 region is CAWSVETGGYEQYF. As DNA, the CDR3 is TGTGCCTGGAGTGTTGAGACAGGGGGATACGAGCAGTACTTC.

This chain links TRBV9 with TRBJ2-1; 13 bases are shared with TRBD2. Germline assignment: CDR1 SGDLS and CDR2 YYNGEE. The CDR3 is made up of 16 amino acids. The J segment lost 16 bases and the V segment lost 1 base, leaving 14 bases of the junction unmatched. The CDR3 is CASSVTPSPTSGGAFF. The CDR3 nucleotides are TGTGCCAGCAGCGTAACCCCTTCCCCAACTAGCGGGGGGGCTTTCTTC.

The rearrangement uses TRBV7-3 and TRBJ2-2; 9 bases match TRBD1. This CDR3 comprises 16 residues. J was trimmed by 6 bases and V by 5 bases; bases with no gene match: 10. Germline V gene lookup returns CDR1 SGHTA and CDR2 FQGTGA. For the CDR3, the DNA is TGTGCCAGCAGCCCCCGGACAGGGGAAGGAGCCGGGGAGCTGTTTTTT. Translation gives CASSPRTGEGAGELFF.

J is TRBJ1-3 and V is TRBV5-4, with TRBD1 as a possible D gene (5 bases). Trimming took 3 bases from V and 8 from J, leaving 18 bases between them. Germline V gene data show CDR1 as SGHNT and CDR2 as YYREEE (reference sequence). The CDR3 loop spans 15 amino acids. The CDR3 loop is CASSSGRFRGDTIYF. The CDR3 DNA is TGTGCCAGCAGCTCGGGACGCTTCCGGGGGGACACCATATATTTT. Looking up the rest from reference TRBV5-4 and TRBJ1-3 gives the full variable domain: ETGVTQSPTHLIKTRGQQVTLRCSSQSGHNTVSWYQQALGQGPQFIFQYYREEENGRGNFPPRFSGLQFPNYSSELNVNALELDDSALYLCASSSGRFRGDTIYFGEGSWLTVV.

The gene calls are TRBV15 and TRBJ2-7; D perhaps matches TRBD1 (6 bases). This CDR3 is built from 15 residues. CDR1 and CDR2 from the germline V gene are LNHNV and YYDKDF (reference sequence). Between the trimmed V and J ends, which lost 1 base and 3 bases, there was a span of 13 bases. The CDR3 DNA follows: TGTGCCACCAGCAGAGGGTTTGAGACAGGCTACGAGCAGTACTTC. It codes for CATSRGFETGYEQYF.

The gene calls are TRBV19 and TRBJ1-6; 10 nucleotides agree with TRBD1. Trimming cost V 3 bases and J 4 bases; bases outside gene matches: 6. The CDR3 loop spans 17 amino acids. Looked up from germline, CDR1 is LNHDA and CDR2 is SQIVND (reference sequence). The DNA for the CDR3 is TGTGCCAGTAGTATTTCGGACAGGGGGACTTATAATTCACCCCTCCACTTT. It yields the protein CASSISDRGTYNSPLHF. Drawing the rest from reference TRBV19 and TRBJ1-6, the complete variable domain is DGGITQSPKYLFRKEGQNVTLSCEQNLNHDAMYWYRQDPGQGLRLIYYSQIVNDFQKGDIAEGYSVSREKKESFPLTVTSAQKNPTAFYLCASSISDRGTYNSPLHFGNGTRLTVT.

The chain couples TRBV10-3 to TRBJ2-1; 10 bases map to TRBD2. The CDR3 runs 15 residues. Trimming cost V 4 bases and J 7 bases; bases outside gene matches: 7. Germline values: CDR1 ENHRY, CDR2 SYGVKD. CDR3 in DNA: TGTGCCATCAGTGTAGCTAGCGGGAGAGGGAATGAGCAGTTCTTC. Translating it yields CAISVASGRGNEQFF.

This CDR3 is CASSPQGFLADTQYF. Here the CDR3 DNA reads TGTGCCAGCAGCCCCCAGGGTTTCCTTGCGGATACGCAGTATTTT. The V and J genes are TRBV11-3 and TRBJ2-3, with a possible D match to TRBD1 (5 bases). Germline V gene data show CDR1 as SGHNT and CDR2 as YENEEA. V was shortened by 5 bases and J by 6 bases, with 18 bases between the two germline ends. The CDR3 is 15 amino acids. The variable domain in full, completed from reference TRBV11-3 and TRBJ2-3, reads EAGVVQSPRYKIIEKKQPVAFWCNPISGHNTLYWYLQNLGQGPELLIRYENEEAVDDSQLPKDRFSAERLKGVDSTLKIQPAELGDSAVYLCASSPQGFLADTQYFGPGTRLTVL.

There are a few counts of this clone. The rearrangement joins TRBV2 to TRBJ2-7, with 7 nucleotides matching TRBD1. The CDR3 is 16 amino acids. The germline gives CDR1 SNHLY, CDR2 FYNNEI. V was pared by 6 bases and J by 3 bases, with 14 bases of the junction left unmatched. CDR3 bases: TGTGCCAGCAGGGGACAGACAGGGTTGGGTGGCTACGAGCAGTACTTC. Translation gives CASRGQTGLGGYEQYF. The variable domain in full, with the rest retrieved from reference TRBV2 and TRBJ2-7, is EPEVTQTPSHQVTQMGQEVILRCVPISNHLYFYWYRQILGQKVEFLVSFYNNEISEKSEIFDDQFSVERPDGSNFTLKIRSTKLEDSAMYFCASRGQTGLGGYEQYFGPGTRLTVT.

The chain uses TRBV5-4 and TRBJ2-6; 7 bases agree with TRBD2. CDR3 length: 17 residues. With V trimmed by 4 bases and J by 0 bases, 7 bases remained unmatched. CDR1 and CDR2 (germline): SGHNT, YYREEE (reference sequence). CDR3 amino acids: CASSGRGMDSGANVLTF. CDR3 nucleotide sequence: TGTGCCAGCAGCGGGCGGGGGATGGACTCTGGGGCCAACGTCCTGACTTTC.

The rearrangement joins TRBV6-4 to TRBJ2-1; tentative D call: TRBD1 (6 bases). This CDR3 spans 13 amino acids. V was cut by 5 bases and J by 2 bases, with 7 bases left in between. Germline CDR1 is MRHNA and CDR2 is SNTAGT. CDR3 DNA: TGTGCCAGCAGTCAGGGGCCCTACAATGAGCAGTTCTTC. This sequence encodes CASSQGPYNEQFF.

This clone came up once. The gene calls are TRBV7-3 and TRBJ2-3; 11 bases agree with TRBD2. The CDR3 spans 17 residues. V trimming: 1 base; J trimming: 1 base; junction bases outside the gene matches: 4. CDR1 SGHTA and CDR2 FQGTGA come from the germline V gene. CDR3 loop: CASSLIAGGPGTDTQYF. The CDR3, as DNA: TGTGCCAGCAGCTTAATAGCGGGAGGGCCCGGCACAGATACGCAGTATTTT.

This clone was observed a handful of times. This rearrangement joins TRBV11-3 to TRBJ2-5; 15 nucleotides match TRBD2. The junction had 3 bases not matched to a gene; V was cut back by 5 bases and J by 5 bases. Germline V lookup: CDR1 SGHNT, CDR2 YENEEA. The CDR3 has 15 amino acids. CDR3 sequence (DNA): TGTGCCAGCAGCGGACTAGCGGGGGGGCCCGAGACCCAGTACTTC. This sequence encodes CASSGLAGGPETQYF.

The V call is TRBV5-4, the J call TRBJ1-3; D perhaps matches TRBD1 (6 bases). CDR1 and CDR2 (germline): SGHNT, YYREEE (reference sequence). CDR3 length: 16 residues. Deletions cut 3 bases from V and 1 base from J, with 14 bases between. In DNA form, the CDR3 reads TGTGCCAGCAGCTCACAGGGAGCCCGATCTGGAAACACCATATATTTT. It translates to CASSSQGARSGNTIYF.

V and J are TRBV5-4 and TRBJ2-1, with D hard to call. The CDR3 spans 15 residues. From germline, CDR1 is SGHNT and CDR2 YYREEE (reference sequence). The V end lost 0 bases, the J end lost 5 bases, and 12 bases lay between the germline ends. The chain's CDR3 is CASSLENNKHNEQFF. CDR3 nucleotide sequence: TGTGCCAGCAGCTTGGAAAATAACAAACACAATGAGCAGTTCTTC.

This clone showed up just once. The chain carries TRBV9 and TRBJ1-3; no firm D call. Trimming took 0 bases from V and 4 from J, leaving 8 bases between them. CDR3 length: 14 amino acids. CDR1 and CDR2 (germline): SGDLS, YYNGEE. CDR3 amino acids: CASSVGALGNTIYF. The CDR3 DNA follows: TGTGCCAGCAGCGTAGGGGCATTGGGAAACACCATATATTTT.

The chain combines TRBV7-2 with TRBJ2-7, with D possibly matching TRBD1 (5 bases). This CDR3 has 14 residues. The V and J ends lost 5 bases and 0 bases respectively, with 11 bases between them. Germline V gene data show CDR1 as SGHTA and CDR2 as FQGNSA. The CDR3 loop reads CASSPIDSSYEQYF. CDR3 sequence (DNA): TGTGCCAGCAGCCCGATTGACAGCTCCTACGAGCAGTACTTC.

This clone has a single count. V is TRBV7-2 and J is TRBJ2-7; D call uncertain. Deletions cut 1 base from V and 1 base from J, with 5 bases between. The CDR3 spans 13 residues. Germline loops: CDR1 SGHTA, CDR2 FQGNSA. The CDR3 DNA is TGTGCCAGCAGCTTAGGACTGTCCTACGAGCAGTACTTC. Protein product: CASSLGLSYEQYF.

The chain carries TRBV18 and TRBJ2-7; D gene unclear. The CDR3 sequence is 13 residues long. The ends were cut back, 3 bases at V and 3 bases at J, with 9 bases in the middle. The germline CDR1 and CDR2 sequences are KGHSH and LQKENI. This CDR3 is CASSPAAGYEQYF. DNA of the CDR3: TGTGCCAGCTCACCGGCTGCAGGCTACGAGCAGTACTTC.

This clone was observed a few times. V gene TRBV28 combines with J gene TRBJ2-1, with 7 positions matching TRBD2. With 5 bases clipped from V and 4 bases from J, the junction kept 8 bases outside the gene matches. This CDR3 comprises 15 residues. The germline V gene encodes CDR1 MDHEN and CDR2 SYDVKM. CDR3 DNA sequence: TGTGCCAGCAGTCCACCCAGTAGCGGGTACAATGAGCAGTTCTTC. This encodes CASSPPSSGYNEQFF.

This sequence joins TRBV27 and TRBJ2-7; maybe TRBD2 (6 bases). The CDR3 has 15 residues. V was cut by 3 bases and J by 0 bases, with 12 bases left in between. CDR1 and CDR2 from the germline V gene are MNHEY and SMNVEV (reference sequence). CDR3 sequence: CASSFFLGGSYEQYF. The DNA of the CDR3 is TGTGCCAGCAGTTTCTTTTTGGGGGGCTCCTACGAGCAGTACTTC.

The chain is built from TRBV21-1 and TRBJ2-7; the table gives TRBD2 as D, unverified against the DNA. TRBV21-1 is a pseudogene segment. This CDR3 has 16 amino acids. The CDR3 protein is CASSGSMRFHSYEQYF. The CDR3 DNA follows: TGTGCCAGCAGCGGTTCAATGCGGTTCCACTCCTACGAGCAGTACTTC.

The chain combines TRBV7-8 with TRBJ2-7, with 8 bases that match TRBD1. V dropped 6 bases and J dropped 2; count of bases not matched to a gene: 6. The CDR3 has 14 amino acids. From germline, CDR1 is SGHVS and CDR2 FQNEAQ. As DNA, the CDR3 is TGTGCCAGCAGGTTGACAGGGGTAACCTACGAGCAGTACTTC. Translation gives CASRLTGVTYEQYF. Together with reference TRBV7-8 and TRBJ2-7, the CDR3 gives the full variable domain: GAGVSQSPRYKVAKRGQDVALRCDPISGHVSLFWYQQALGQGPEFLTYFQNEAQLDKSGLPSDRFFAERPEGSVSTLKIQRTQQEDSAVYLCASRLTGVTYEQYFGPGTRLTVT.